These 26 T cell receptor beta chains originate from one sample sequenced in a study of OX40 agonist ivuxolimab in advanced cancers. Using immunoSEQ multiplex PCR, the repertoire was profiled, and TCRdb retains in-frame clones only, with some absent. The sample yields about 36,000 clones, 60% to 80% seen once. The specimen was CD4+ or CD8+ T cells sorted from blood, collected in a trial of the OX40 agonist ivuxolimab. The receptors shown here come from an adult with an advanced solid tumor such as melanoma, head and neck, liver or kidney cancer.

This rearrangement joins TRBV7-2 to TRBJ1-2; 9 nucleotides match TRBD1. V was clipped by 4 bases and J by 8 bases; unmatched bases: 8. Germline V gene data show CDR1 as SGHTA and CDR2 as FQGNSA. The CDR3 length is 14 residues. CDR3 nucleotide sequence: TGTGCCAGCAGCTCTCTCCGGACAGGGGTCGGCTACACCTTC. Translated, it gives CASSSLRTGVGYTF.

This clone occurred once. The chain employs TRBV19 and TRBJ2-2; D gene unclear. V gave up 4 bases and J gave up 1 base, with 19 bases separating them. Germline assignment: CDR1 LNHDA and CDR2 SQIVND (reference sequence). This CDR3 has 18 amino acids. The CDR3 DNA is TGTGCCAGTAGTAGTCAGGTTTACCGAATCCTGAACACCGGGGAGCTGTTTTTT. Protein product: CASSSQVYRILNTGELFF.

This clone was found a few times. In DNA form, the CDR3 reads TGTGCCAGCAGTGAAGGCGTTGAAGCTTTCTTT. Protein: CASSEGVEAFF. The gene calls are TRBV2 and TRBJ1-1; D is unclear. The CDR3 consists of 11 residues. V was clipped by 1 base and J by 7 bases, with 4 bases between them. Germline lookup yields CDR1 SNHLY and CDR2 FYNNEI.

In DNA form, the CDR3 reads TGCAGCGATCAGGGGGCCCCTGAGGGAGGGCAGTTGAGTACAGATACGCAGTATTTT. It specifies CSDQGAPEGGQLSTDTQYF. The chain combines TRBV29-1 with TRBJ2-3; D is possibly TRBD1 (8 bases). CDR3 length equals 19 residues. The V gene's germline CDR1 is SQVTM and CDR2 ANQGSEA. Deletions cut 7 bases from V and 3 bases from J, with 32 bases between.

The chain has TRBV29-1 and TRBJ2-7; D uncertain. Germline lookup yields CDR1 SQVTM and CDR2 ANQGSEA. The V end was cut by 4 bases, the J end by 0 bases, with 10 bases between. The CDR3 has 13 residues. The CDR3 bases are TGCAGCGTTGTGCCTCCCAGCTCCTACGAGCAGTACTTC. Translation: CSVVPPSSYEQYF.

V and J are TRBV30 and TRBJ1-5, with 7 nucleotides matching TRBD1. Unmatched junction bases numbered 4, after V lost 5 bases and J lost 0 bases. CDR3 size: 14 residues. Germline V gene data show CDR1 as GTSNPN and CDR2 as SVGIG (reference sequence). This CDR3 is CAWSTGRSNQPQHF. The CDR3 coding sequence is TGTGCCTGGTCGACAGGGCGTAGCAATCAGCCCCAGCATTTT.

This chain joins TRBV27 and TRBJ2-7; 7 positions match TRBD2. The CDR3 has 14 residues. Per germline, CDR1 MNHEY and CDR2 SMNVEV (reference sequence). V trimming: 3 bases; J trimming: 2 bases; junction bases outside the gene matches: 4. The chain's CDR3 is CASSFKAGPYEQYF. The CDR3 DNA sequence: TGTGCCAGCAGTTTCAAAGCGGGACCCTACGAGCAGTACTTC.

The gene calls are TRBV27 and TRBJ2-7; D is perhaps TRBD2 (6 bases). This CDR3 has 13 residues. The germline V gene has CDR1 MNHEY and CDR2 SMNVEV (reference sequence). Trimming shortened V by 2 bases and J by 3 bases, and 8 bases separated the two germline ends. The CDR3 here is CASSLRRGYEQYF. CDR3 sequence (DNA): TGTGCCAGCAGTTTACGGAGGGGCTACGAGCAGTACTTC.

The chain couples TRBV6-6 to TRBJ1-1; 7 nucleotides align to TRBD1. The CDR3 has 15 residues. The V gene's germline CDR1 is MNHNY and CDR2 SVGAGI (reference sequence). J was trimmed by 3 bases and V by 3 bases; bases with no gene match: 7. The CDR3 here is CASSYLGRGDTEAFF. The CDR3 nucleotides are TGTGCCAGCAGTTATCTCGGCAGGGGGGACACTGAAGCTTTCTTT.

This chain joins TRBV9 and TRBJ2-1, with 7 bases identical to TRBD2. The CDR3 sequence is 15 residues long. Looked up from germline, CDR1 is SGDLS and CDR2 is YYNGEE. The junction had 8 bases not matched to a gene; V was cut back by 0 bases and J by 8 bases. CDR3 region: CASSVGGRAWDEQFF. The DNA of the CDR3 is TGTGCCAGCAGCGTAGGAGGGAGGGCCTGGGATGAGCAGTTCTTC.

This sequence joins TRBV28 and TRBJ2-7; maybe TRBD1 (5 bases). V shed 3 bases and J shed 1 base, with 10 bases lying between them. The CDR3 consists of 14 residues. Germline assignment: CDR1 MDHEN and CDR2 SYDVKM. This CDR3 is CASSLGRGSYEQYF. In DNA form, the CDR3 reads TGTGCCAGCAGTTTGGGAAGGGGTTCCTACGAGCAGTACTTC.

The V and J genes are TRBV2 and TRBJ2-1, with D possibly being TRBD1 (5 bases). Germline CDR1 is SNHLY and CDR2 is FYNNEI. CDR3 length equals 16 residues. V was trimmed by 0 bases and J by 4 bases, leaving 13 bases between them. The CDR3 bases are TGTGCCAGCAGTGAAGCCCGTAGGGGCGAATACAATGAGCAGTTCTTC. Encoded protein: CASSEARRGEYNEQFF. The full variable domain, in which reference TRBV2 and TRBJ2-1 provide the parts outside the CDR3, is EPEVTQTPSHQVTQMGQEVILRCVPISNHLYFYWYRQILGQKVEFLVSFYNNEISEKSEIFDDQFSVERPDGSNFTLKIRSTKLEDSAMYFCASSEARRGEYNEQFFGPGTRLTVL.

The chain employs TRBV5-8 and TRBJ1-3; TRBD1 is a possible D gene (6 bases). V was clipped by 1 base and J by 0 bases, with 11 bases between them. The CDR3 runs to 16 residues. The germline CDR1 and CDR2 sequences are SGHTS and YDEGEE. The CDR3 DNA reads as TGTGCCAGCAGCTTGAGTTCGGACAGCTCTGGAAACACCATATATTTT. It specifies CASSLSSDSSGNTIYF.

The chain couples TRBV7-9 to TRBJ2-7; TRBD1 aligns across 7 bases. The CDR3 has 16 amino acids. Germline lookup yields CDR1 SEHNR and CDR2 FQNEAQ (reference sequence). J gave up 4 bases and V 5 bases, and 14 bases lay outside the gene matches. This CDR3 is CASSAKGAGGFYEQYF. Here the CDR3 DNA reads TGTGCCAGCAGCGCAAAAGGGGCAGGGGGATTTTACGAGCAGTACTTC.

The chain links TRBV27 to TRBJ1-6; no clear D gene. Germline values: CDR1 MNHEY, CDR2 SMNVEV (reference sequence). The V and J ends lost 4 bases and 15 bases respectively, with 16 bases between them. The CDR3 has 13 amino acids. Here the CDR3 DNA reads TGTGCCAGCAGTTCTAAAGAATCTACGGGCCTCCACTTT. Encoded protein: CASSSKESTGLHF.

This clone has more than one count but fewer than ten. V gene TRBV10-3 combines with J gene TRBJ1-1, with D unresolved. Germline V CDR1 and CDR2: ENHRY, SYGVKD. The CDR3 has 13 residues. V was clipped by 1 base and J by 1 base, with 4 bases between them. This CDR3 reads CAISEFGNTEAFF. Here the CDR3 DNA reads TGTGCCATCAGTGAGTTTGGGAACACTGAAGCTTTCTTT.

This clone was recorded at least ten times. This specimen includes other DNA sequences encoding the same CDR3. V gene TRBV27 combines with J gene TRBJ2-7; TRBD1 agrees at 7 bases. V lost 6 bases to trimming and J lost 4 bases; unmatched junction nucleotides: 15. The CDR3 extends over 16 amino acids. The germline V gene encodes CDR1 MNHEY and CDR2 SMNVEV (reference sequence). CDR3 DNA: TGTGCCAGCAGCCCATCCGCTGGGACAGCAACATACGAGCAGTACTTC. As protein: CASSPSAGTATYEQYF.

The J gene is TRBJ2-7, the V gene TRBV2; no reliable D call. The CDR3 consists of 10 residues. Trimming took 4 bases from V and 6 from J, leaving 4 bases between them. Per the germline V gene, CDR1 is SNHLY and CDR2 is FYNNEI. The CDR3 reads CASSVGEQYF. In nucleotides, the CDR3 is TGTGCCAGCAGTGTGGGCGAGCAGTACTTC.

The chain has TRBV30 and TRBJ2-1; 8 bases are shared with TRBD1. Germline V gene lookup returns CDR1 GTSNPN and CDR2 SVGIG (reference sequence). V lost 4 bases to trimming and J lost 7 bases; unmatched junction nucleotides: 9. The CDR3 runs to 14 residues. This chain's CDR3 is CAWTGGYIGNEQFF. The CDR3 coding sequence is TGTGCCTGGACAGGGGGCTATATCGGGAATGAGCAGTTCTTC.

This chain joins TRBV6-6 and TRBJ1-2; tentative D call: TRBD1 (6 bases). The CDR3 covers 13 residues. CDR1 MNHNY and CDR2 SVGAGI come from the germline V gene (reference sequence). Trimming took 2 bases from V and 13 from J, leaving 17 bases between them. The CDR3 is CASSYGGQGFLTF. CDR3 nucleotide sequence: TGTGCCAGCAGTTACGGGGGGCAGGGGTTCCTCACCTTC.

The chain links TRBV4-1 to TRBJ2-7, with D possibly matching TRBD2 (5 bases). Germline CDR1 and CDR2: MGHRA and YSYEKL. CDR3 length: 13 amino acids. V was trimmed by 0 bases and J by 6 bases, leaving 9 bases between them. The CDR3 bases are TGCGCCAGCAGCCAAGATCCCGGGGTCGAGCAGTACTTC. Protein: CASSQDPGVEQYF.

This chain links TRBV5-8 with TRBJ2-7; weak D call: TRBD2 (5 bases). The CDR3 is 13 amino acids. Germline V gene lookup returns CDR1 SGHTS and CDR2 YDEGEE. Trimming cost V 2 bases and J 6 bases, with 12 bases left between them. In DNA form, the CDR3 reads TGTGCCAGCAGCTTACTAGAAAGAGGCGAGCAGTACTTC. Protein product: CASSLLERGEQYF.

The chain employs TRBV4-2 and TRBJ2-7; D is unresolved. CDR1 and CDR2 (germline): LGHNA, YNFKEQ. This CDR3 has 12 amino acids. Trimming pared 1 base from V and 3 bases from J, leaving 4 bases between. In DNA, the CDR3 is TGTGCCAGCAGCCAAGGCGGCTACGAGCAGTACTTC. This encodes CASSQGGYEQYF.

The CDR3: CASGSLTPNNQPQHF. The DNA of the CDR3 is TGTGCCAGCGGATCACTCACACCCAACAATCAGCCCCAGCATTTT. The chain combines TRBV6-1 with TRBJ1-5; D gene unclear. CDR1 MNHNS and CDR2 SASEGT come from the germline V gene. The CDR3 consists of 15 residues. Trimming cost V 8 bases and J 3 bases, with 17 bases left between them.

This clone appeared a single time. The V call is TRBV7-2, the J call TRBJ1-2; 7 bases agree with TRBD1. Per germline, CDR1 SGHTA and CDR2 FQGNSA. V was clipped by 2 bases and J by 4 bases; unmatched bases: 7. The CDR3 runs 15 residues. This CDR3 is CASSLPRDSLYGYTF. CDR3 DNA: TGTGCCAGCAGCTTACCCAGGGACAGCCTCTATGGCTACACCTTC.

CDR3 in DNA: TGTGCCAGCAGCCAACCGGAGGGGACAGGGGGCGGCACTGAAGCTTTCTTT. It codes for CASSQPEGTGGGTEAFF. The chain uses TRBV14 and TRBJ1-1; 12 nucleotides agree with TRBD1. The CDR3 length is 17 residues. Per germline, CDR1 SGHDN and CDR2 FVKESK. The V and J ends lost 2 bases and 4 bases, in that order; junction bases with no gene match: 8.